What follows are 31 T cell receptor beta chains derived from one specimen sequenced in a study of T cells in Graves' hyperthyroidism and ophthalmopathy. Researchers took RNA transcripts and amplified the TCR beta CDR3 regions from them. The HTBI primer set drove a first-round RT-PCR of the TCR CDR3. TCRdb passed the multiplex PCR reads through MiXCR, listing each CDR3 protein once. The sample holds about 840,000 distinct CDR3 sequences, 38% seen once. The sequencing sample was made of blood. These receptors all come from a man between 18 and 35 years old with Graves' hyperthyroidism.

The V and J genes are TRBV6-2 or TRBV6-3 and TRBJ1-5, with D possibly matching TRBD1 (6 bases). V was pared by 5 bases and J by 7 bases, with 15 bases between. The CDR3 has 14 residues. Germline values: CDR1 MNHEY, CDR2 SVGEGT. This chain's CDR3 is CASSLGQFTQPQHF. Written as DNA, the CDR3 is TGTGCCAGCAGTCTCGGACAGTTCACACAGCCCCAGCATTTT.

The gene calls are TRBV29-1 and TRBJ2-5; a weak D match, TRBD2 (6 bases). Trimming took off 7 bases at V and 2 bases at J, with 14 bases between the two ends. Germline CDR1 SQVTM, CDR2 ANQGSEA. This CDR3 region has 13 residues. CDR3 protein: CSAGDGDQETQYF. The CDR3 DNA reads as TGCAGCGCGGGGGACGGTGATCAAGAGACCCAGTACTTC.

Only a few counts were recorded for this clonotype. V usage is TRBV9 and J usage is TRBJ1-4; D gene uncertain. Germline CDR1 reads SGDLS; CDR2 reads YYNGEE. V shed 2 bases and J shed 8 bases, with 16 bases lying between them. The CDR3 length is 15 residues. The CDR3 DNA reads as TGTGCCAGCAGCGTTAGCGGGAGCCCTGGAGAAAAACTGTTTTTT. Translation gives CASSVSGSPGEKLFF. Drawing the rest from reference TRBV9 and TRBJ1-4, the complete variable domain is DSGVTQTPKHLITATGQRVTLRCSPRSGDLSVYWYQQSLDQGLQFLIQYYNGEERAKGNILERFSAQQFPDLHSELNLSSLELGDSALYFCASSVSGSPGEKLFFGSGTQLSVL.

The chain carries TRBV10-3 and TRBJ1-2; TRBD1 might be the D (6 bases). The CDR3 is made up of 14 amino acids. The germline V gene encodes CDR1 ENHRY and CDR2 SYGVKD. V lost 3 bases to trimming and J lost 3 bases, with 11 bases between them. This CDR3 reads CAISDAGADYGYTF. CDR3 sequence (DNA): TGTGCCATCAGTGACGCAGGGGCCGACTATGGCTACACCTTC.

This clonotype occurred many times. V is TRBV7-6 and J is TRBJ2-2; D is undetermined. V lost 5 bases, J lost 6 bases, and 10 bases lay in between. Germline CDR1 and CDR2: SGHVS and FNYEAQ. The CDR3 runs 13 residues. CDR3: CASSPSPSGELFF. CDR3 nucleotides: TGTGCCAGCAGCCCGTCGCCCTCCGGGGAGCTGTTTTTT.

The V call is TRBV29-1, the J call TRBJ1-1, with 7 bases lining up with TRBD1. The CDR3 has 10 amino acids. Germline CDR1 reads SQVTM; CDR2 reads ANQGSEA. The junction had 4 bases not matched to a gene; V was cut back by 4 bases and J by 11 bases. CDR3 loop: CSVVVDRAFF. The CDR3 DNA follows: TGCAGCGTTGTGGTGGACAGGGCTTTCTTT.

This clonotype was seen a few times. The chain combines TRBV4-1 with TRBJ1-5; TRBD1 matches 7 bases. The CDR3 spans 16 residues. Trimming cost V 4 bases and J 3 bases; bases outside gene matches: 9. Germline V gene sequence: CDR1 MGHRA, CDR2 YSYEKL. The CDR3 loop reads CASSLLPGTVNQPQHF. CDR3 in DNA: TGCGCCAGCAGCCTACTTCCAGGGACAGTCAATCAGCCCCAGCATTTT.

There are many counts of this clonotype. This chain joins TRBV19 and TRBJ1-1; D gene ambiguous. The CDR3 totals 12 residues. Trimming cost V 9 bases and J 5 bases, with 13 bases left between them. Germline V lookup: CDR1 LNHDA, CDR2 SQIVND (reference sequence). CDR3 nucleotides: TGTGCCAGCCCGTCGCCGGGAACTGAAGCTTTCTTT. Protein: CASPSPGTEAFF. Based on the CDR3 plus reference TRBV19 and TRBJ1-1, the full variable domain is DGGITQSPKYLFRKEGQNVTLSCEQNLNHDAMYWYRQDPGQGLRLIYYSQIVNDFQKGDIAEGYSVSREKKESFPLTVTSAQKNPTAFYLCASPSPGTEAFFGQGTRLTVV.

The CDR3: CSALGAGEQYF. The CDR3 nucleotides are TGCAGTGCTTTGGGTGCAGGCGAGCAGTACTTC. The chain carries TRBV20-1 and TRBJ2-7; the D is unclear. Germline CDR1 DFQATT, CDR2 SNEGSKA (reference sequence). This CDR3 is 11 amino acids long. V was pared by 5 bases and J by 6 bases, with 11 bases between.

This clonotype was counted a single time. One junction end disagrees with the germline gene, perhaps due to a read error. Here the CDR3 reads CASSVDPGQGEGNTVYF. In nucleotides, the CDR3 is TGTGCCAGCAGCGTAGACCCCGGACAGGGAGAAGGAAACACCGTATATTTT. The chain combines TRBV7-2 with TRBJ1-3; 8 nucleotides agree with TRBD1. The CDR3 has 17 amino acids. Looked up from germline, CDR1 is SGHTA and CDR2 is FQGNSA.

This clonotype was found many times. The rearrangement links TRBV10-2 to TRBJ2-7, with D possibly TRBD1 on 6 matching bases. In germline, CDR1 is WSHSY, CDR2 SAAADI. The CDR3 contains 16 residues. V gave up 2 bases and J gave up 4 bases, with 18 bases separating them. For the CDR3, the DNA is TGCGCCAGCAGTGAGGTGGTTCCGGCAGGGGCTTACGAGCAGTACTTC. Translated, it gives CASSEVVPAGAYEQYF.

This clonotype came up many times. This sequence joins TRBV7-3 and TRBJ1-1, with D perhaps matching TRBD1 (5 bases). From germline, CDR1 is SGHTA and CDR2 FQGTGA. CDR3 length: 13 residues. V was cut by 4 bases and J by 6 bases, with 12 bases left in between. CDR3 sequence: CASSSQGRSEAFF. The DNA of the CDR3 is TGTGCCAGCAGCTCGCAGGGAAGGTCTGAAGCTTTCTTT.

To note about this clonotype: This may be a read error: a much more frequent sequence differs by one nucleotide. DNA for the CDR3: TGTGCCAGCAGTTACGGAGGGGTCGAGACCCAGTACTTC. Translation gives CASSYGGVETQYF. The chain carries TRBV12-3 or TRBV12-4 and TRBJ2-5; maybe TRBD2 (6 bases). Trimming shortened V by 4 bases and J by 5 bases, and 11 bases separated the two germline ends. The CDR3 spans 13 residues.

V and J are TRBV7-4 and TRBJ2-5; perhaps TRBD2 as D (6 bases). This CDR3 spans 12 amino acids. Per the germline V gene, CDR1 is SGHVT and CDR2 is SQSDAQ. V was clipped by 1 base and J by 13 bases, with 13 bases between them. The CDR3 bases are TGTGCCAGCAGCTTAGATTCGGGGGTAGGGTACTTC. The encoded protein is CASSLDSGVGYF.

This clonotype was seen only a few times. CDR3 coding DNA: TGTGCCAGCAGCTTGGAACCGGGACAGGGGAAATCACCCCTCCACTTT. Protein product: CASSLEPGQGKSPLHF. The chain joins TRBV7-9 to TRBJ1-6; TRBD1 aligns across 10 bases. V was pared by 3 bases and J by 10 bases, with 9 bases of the junction left unmatched. This CDR3 is built from 16 residues. Germline values: CDR1 SEHNR, CDR2 FQNEAQ (reference sequence). The entire variable domain, with the rest obtained from reference TRBV7-9 and TRBJ1-6, is as follows: DTGVSQNPRHKITKRGQNVTFRCDPISEHNRLYWYRQTLGQGPEFLTYFQNEAQLEKSRLLSDRFSAERPKGSFSTLEIQRTEQGDSAMYLCASSLEPGQGKSPLHFGNGTRLTVT.

This clonotype was detected ten times or more. V usage is TRBV19 and J usage is TRBJ1-6, with 7 positions matching TRBD1. V shed 9 bases, J shed 9 bases, and the junction held 8 bases outside the gene matches. Per the germline V gene, CDR1 is LNHDA and CDR2 is SQIVND (reference sequence). CDR3 length equals 13 residues. The CDR3 region has the DNA TGTGCCAGCCAACAGGGGATGCGTTCACCCCTCCACTTT. Residues: CASQQGMRSPLHF.

The chain has TRBV7-2 and TRBJ1-1; 7 nucleotides align to TRBD1. Losses at the gene ends were 5 bases for V and 6 bases for J; bases not matched to a gene: 9. The CDR3 covers 14 residues. The germline gives CDR1 SGHTA, CDR2 FQGNSA. CDR3 nucleotide sequence: TGTGCCAGCAGCCCCGACGGACAGGCCCCTGAAGCTTTCTTT. Translated: CASSPDGQAPEAFF.

The chain couples TRBV10-3 to TRBJ2-6; 7 nucleotides align to TRBD1. Per germline, CDR1 ENHRY and CDR2 SYGVKD. With V trimmed by 4 bases and J by 4 bases, 7 bases remained unmatched. The CDR3 sequence is 16 residues long. CDR3 nucleotide sequence: TGTGCCATCAGTGCGGCCAGGGGGTCCGGGGCCAACGTCCTGACTTTC. It translates to CAISAARGSGANVLTF.

Only a few counts were recorded for this clonotype. The rearrangement joins TRBV12-3 or TRBV12-4 to TRBJ1-1, with unresolved D. CDR3 length equals 11 residues. Trimming cost V 4 bases and J 6 bases, with 6 bases left between them. Here the CDR3 DNA reads TGTGCCAGCAGTTCGTCGGCTGAAGCTTTCTTT. Translated, it gives CASSSSAEAFF.

V gene TRBV6-1 combines with J gene TRBJ2-2, with 8 bases identical to TRBD2. Germline V gene data show CDR1 as MNHNS and CDR2 as SASEGT. The CDR3 is made up of 15 amino acids. The trim removed 6 bases at V and 4 bases at J, leaving 7 bases unmatched. The CDR3 DNA follows: TGTGCCAGCAGCCAGGGACTAGGCTCCACCGGGGAGCTGTTTTTT. Translating it yields CASSQGLGSTGELFF.

This clonotype appeared a few times. The rearrangement uses TRBV12-3 or TRBV12-4 and TRBJ2-5, with TRBD2 matching over 11 bases. The CDR3 totals 15 residues. V shed 5 bases and J 5 bases; nucleotides not matched to a gene: 7. The CDR3 is CASSRLAGGTETQYF. The CDR3 DNA follows: TGTGCCAGCAGTCGGCTAGCGGGGGGAACCGAGACCCAGTACTTC.

This clonotype was detected a few times. The chain carries TRBV10-3 and TRBJ2-7; 10 positions match TRBD2. This CDR3 region has 16 residues. CDR1 is ENHRY and CDR2 is SYGVKD in the germline V gene. J gave up 0 bases and V 5 bases, and 7 bases lay outside the gene matches. The CDR3 DNA reads TGTGCCATCAGTCAGGGAACTAGCGGGGCCTCCTACGAGCAGTACTTC. It codes for CAISQGTSGASYEQYF.

The sample holds a few counts of this clonotype. The chain joins TRBV20-1 to TRBJ2-5; the match to TRBD2 covers 10 bases. The CDR3 loop spans 17 amino acids. From germline, CDR1 is DFQATT and CDR2 SNEGSKA (reference sequence). V gave up 2 bases and J gave up 4 bases; unmatched junction bases: 13. The CDR3 sequence: CSARPGSGRPGRETQYF. The DNA of the CDR3 is TGCAGTGCTAGACCGGGTAGCGGGAGGCCCGGAAGAGAGACCCAGTACTTC.

The chain recombines TRBV7-8 with TRBJ2-5, with D perhaps matching TRBD1 (6 bases). The V and J ends lost 1 base and 9 bases respectively, with 18 bases between them. The CDR3 consists of 15 residues. Germline V gene data show CDR1 as SGHVS and CDR2 as FQNEAQ. The CDR3 here is CASSLEGGLSQPQYF. CDR3 DNA: TGTGCCAGCAGCTTAGAAGGGGGTTTGAGTCAGCCCCAGTACTTC.

This clonotype was observed many times. The chain joins TRBV15 to TRBJ2-7; D possibly corresponds to TRBD1 (6 bases). Trimming left V 1 base short and J 4 bases short, with 23 bases between. Looked up from germline, CDR1 is LNHNV and CDR2 is YYDKDF (reference sequence). The CDR3 is 18 amino acids. In DNA, the CDR3 is TGTGCCACCAGCAGAGGGATCAGGGGCACCGGCCTCCCTTACGAGCAGTACTTC. Residues: CATSRGIRGTGLPYEQYF.

This chain's CDR3 is CASSFSTADFYGYTF. The CDR3 bases are TGTGCCAGCAGTTTTAGTACAGCGGATTTCTATGGCTACACCTTC. The V call is TRBV12-3 or TRBV12-4, the J call TRBJ1-2; D not certain. The CDR3 contains 15 residues. V dropped 3 bases and J dropped 4 bases, with 15 bases sitting between them.

V is TRBV5-1 and J is TRBJ1-1, with D perhaps matching TRBD1 (5 bases). Germline CDR1 is SGHRS and CDR2 is YFSETQ. The V gene lost 4 bases and the J gene lost 7 bases, with 14 bases spanning the gap. The CDR3 sequence is 13 residues long. The DNA of the CDR3 is TGCGCCAGCAGCCCCCGGGACGGTTATGAAGCTTTCTTT. Its protein product is CASSPRDGYEAFF.

This rearrangement joins TRBV29-1 to TRBJ1-1; 9 bases are a match to TRBD1. J was trimmed by 1 base and V by 4 bases; bases with no gene match: 4. The germline V gene has CDR1 SQVTM and CDR2 ANQGSEA. The CDR3 contains 14 residues. This CDR3 is CSVGTGGKNTEAFF. The CDR3 DNA is TGCAGCGTTGGTACAGGGGGCAAGAACACTGAAGCTTTCTTT.

The V call is TRBV7-2, the J call TRBJ2-2; D may be TRBD2 (6 bases). CDR1 and CDR2 (germline): SGHTA, FQGNSA. The CDR3 length is 16 residues. Trimming left V 5 bases short and J 4 bases short, with 17 bases between. CDR3: CASSRLKGTPTGELFF. The CDR3 DNA is TGTGCCAGCAGCAGACTCAAGGGGACTCCCACCGGGGAGCTGTTTTTT.

The gene calls are TRBV15 and TRBJ1-5; 7 bases fit TRBD1. The germline V gene encodes CDR1 LNHNV and CDR2 YYDKDF (reference sequence). The trim removed 3 bases at V and 6 bases at J, leaving 5 bases unmatched. This CDR3 contains 14 residues. Here the CDR3 reads CATSRMTGSQPQHF. CDR3 DNA sequence: TGTGCCACCAGCAGGATGACAGGGAGTCAGCCCCAGCATTTT.

V and J are TRBV10-3 and TRBJ2-7; no clear D gene. CDR3 length: 14 residues. V was cut by 3 bases and J by 0 bases, with 9 bases left in between. Germline assignment: CDR1 ENHRY and CDR2 SYGVKD. The CDR3 is CAISDPDISYEQYF. The CDR3 bases are TGTGCCATCAGTGACCCTGACATCTCCTACGAGCAGTACTTC.